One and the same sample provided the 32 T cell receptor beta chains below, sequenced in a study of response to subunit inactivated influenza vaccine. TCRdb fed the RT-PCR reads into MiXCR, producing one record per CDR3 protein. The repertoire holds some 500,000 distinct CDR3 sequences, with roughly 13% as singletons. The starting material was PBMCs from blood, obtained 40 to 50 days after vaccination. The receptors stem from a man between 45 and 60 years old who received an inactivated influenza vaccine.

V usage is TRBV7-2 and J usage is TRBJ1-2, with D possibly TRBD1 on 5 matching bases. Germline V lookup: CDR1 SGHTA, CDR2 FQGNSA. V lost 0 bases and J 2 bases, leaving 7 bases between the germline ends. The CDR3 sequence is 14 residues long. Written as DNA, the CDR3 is TGTGCCAGCAGCTTAGCGGCAGGGAACTATGGCTACACCTTC. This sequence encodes CASSLAAGNYGYTF.

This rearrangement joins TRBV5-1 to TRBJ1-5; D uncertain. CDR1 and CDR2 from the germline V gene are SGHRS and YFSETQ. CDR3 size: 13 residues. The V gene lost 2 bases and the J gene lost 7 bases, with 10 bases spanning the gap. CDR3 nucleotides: TGCGCCAGCAGCTTTGCCGAAGACCAGCCCCAGCATTTT. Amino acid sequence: CASSFAEDQPQHF.

The CDR3 sequence is CASSLSWGNRGNQPQHF. The CDR3 bases are TGTGCCAGCAGCCTCTCCTGGGGGAACAGGGGGAATCAGCCCCAGCATTTT. V usage is TRBV5-6 and J usage is TRBJ1-5; 8 nucleotides agree with TRBD1. V trimming: 4 bases; J trimming: 4 bases; junction bases outside the gene matches: 13. The V gene's germline CDR1 is SGHDT and CDR2 YYEEEE. The CDR3 has 17 amino acids.

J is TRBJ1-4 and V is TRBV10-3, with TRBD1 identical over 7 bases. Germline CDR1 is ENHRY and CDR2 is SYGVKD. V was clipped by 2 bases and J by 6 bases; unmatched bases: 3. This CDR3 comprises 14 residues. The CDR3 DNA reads TGTGCCATCAGTGAGAGGCAGGGGGATGAAAAACTGTTTTTT. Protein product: CAISERQGDEKLFF.

The DNA for the CDR3 is TGTGCCAGCAGCATTAGCGGTTCTAGCACAGATACGCAGTATTTT. Translating gives CASSISGSSTDTQYF. V is TRBV7-2 and J is TRBJ2-3; the D gene is possibly TRBD2 (6 bases). Germline V lookup: CDR1 SGHTA, CDR2 FQGNSA. V was trimmed by 5 bases and J by 0 bases, leaving 12 bases between them. The CDR3 length is 15 residues.

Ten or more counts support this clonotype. The CDR3 coding sequence is TGCAGTGCTAGCCCCCCCGGTGTCCAACCCCAGCATTTT. The encoded protein is CSASPPGVQPQHF. V gene TRBV20-1 combines with J gene TRBJ1-5, with unresolved D. The V gene's germline CDR1 is DFQATT and CDR2 SNEGSKA (reference sequence). The CDR3 totals 13 residues. Trimming shortened V by 3 bases and J by 10 bases, and 16 bases separated the two germline ends.

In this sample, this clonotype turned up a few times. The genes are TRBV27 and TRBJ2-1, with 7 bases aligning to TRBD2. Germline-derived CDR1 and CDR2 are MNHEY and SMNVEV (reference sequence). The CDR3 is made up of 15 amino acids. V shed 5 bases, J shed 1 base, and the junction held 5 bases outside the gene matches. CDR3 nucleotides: TGTGCCAGCAGTCTTCTAGCGGCATCCTACAATGAGCAGTTCTTC. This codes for CASSLLAASYNEQFF.

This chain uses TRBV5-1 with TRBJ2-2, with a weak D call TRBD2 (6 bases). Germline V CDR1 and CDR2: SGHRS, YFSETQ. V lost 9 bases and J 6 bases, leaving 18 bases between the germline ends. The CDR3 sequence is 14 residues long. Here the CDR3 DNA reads TGCGCCACCCGAGACGGGAGATCCGCCGGGGAGCTGTTTTTT. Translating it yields CATRDGRSAGELFF. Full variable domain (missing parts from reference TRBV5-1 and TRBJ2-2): KAGVTQTPRYLIKTRGQQVTLSCSPISGHRSVSWYQQTPGQGLQFLFEYFSETQRNKGNFPGRFSGRQFSNSRSEMNVSTLELGDSALYLCATRDGRSAGELFFGEGSRLTVL.

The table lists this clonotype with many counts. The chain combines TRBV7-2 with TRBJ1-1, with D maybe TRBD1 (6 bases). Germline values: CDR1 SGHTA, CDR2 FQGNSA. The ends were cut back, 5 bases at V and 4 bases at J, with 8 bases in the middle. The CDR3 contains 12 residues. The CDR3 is CASSTRGTEAFF. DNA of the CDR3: TGTGCCAGCAGCACCAGGGGCACTGAAGCTTTCTTT.

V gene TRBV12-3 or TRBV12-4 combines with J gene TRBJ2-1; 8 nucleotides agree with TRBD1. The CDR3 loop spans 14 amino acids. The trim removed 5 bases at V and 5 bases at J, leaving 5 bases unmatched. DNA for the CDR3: TGTGCCAGCAGTAGGGACAGGACGGACAATGAGCAGTTCTTC. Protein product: CASSRDRTDNEQFF.

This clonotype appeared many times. CDR3 protein: CAIREGQKQETQYF. Written as DNA, the CDR3 is TGTGCCATCAGAGAGGGACAGAAACAAGAGACCCAGTACTTC. The chain recombines TRBV10-3 with TRBJ2-5; TRBD1 aligns across 7 bases. CDR1 is ENHRY and CDR2 is SYGVKD in the germline V gene. This CDR3 is 14 amino acids long. The J segment lost 2 bases and the V segment lost 6 bases, leaving 6 bases of the junction unmatched.

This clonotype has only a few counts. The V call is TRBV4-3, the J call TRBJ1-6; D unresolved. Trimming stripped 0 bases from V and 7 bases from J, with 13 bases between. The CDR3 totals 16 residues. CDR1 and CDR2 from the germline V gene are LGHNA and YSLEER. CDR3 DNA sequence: TGCGCCAGCAGCCAAGAGACGAATAGGCAAAATTCACCCCTCCACTTT. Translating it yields CASSQETNRQNSPLHF.

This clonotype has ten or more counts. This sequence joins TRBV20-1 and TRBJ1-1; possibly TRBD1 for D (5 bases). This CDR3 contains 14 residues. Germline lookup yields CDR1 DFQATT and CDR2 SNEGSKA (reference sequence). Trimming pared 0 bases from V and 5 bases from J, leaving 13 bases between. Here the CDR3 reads CSARDTAGYTEAFF. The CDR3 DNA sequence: TGCAGTGCTAGAGATACCGCAGGGTATACTGAAGCTTTCTTT.

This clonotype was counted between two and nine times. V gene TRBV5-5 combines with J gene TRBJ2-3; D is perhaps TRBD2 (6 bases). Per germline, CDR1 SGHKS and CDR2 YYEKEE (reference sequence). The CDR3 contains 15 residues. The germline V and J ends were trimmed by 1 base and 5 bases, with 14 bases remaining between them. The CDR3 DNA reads TGTGCCAGCAGCTTGTTGGACGGGAGAGGAGATACGCAGTATTTT. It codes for CASSLLDGRGDTQYF.

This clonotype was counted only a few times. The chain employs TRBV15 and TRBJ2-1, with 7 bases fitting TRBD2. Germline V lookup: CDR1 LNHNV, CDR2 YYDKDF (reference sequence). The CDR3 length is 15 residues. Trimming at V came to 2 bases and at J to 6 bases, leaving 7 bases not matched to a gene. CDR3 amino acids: CATSRPSGTINEQFF. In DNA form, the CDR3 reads TGTGCCACCAGCAGACCCTCCGGGACTATCAATGAGCAGTTCTTC.

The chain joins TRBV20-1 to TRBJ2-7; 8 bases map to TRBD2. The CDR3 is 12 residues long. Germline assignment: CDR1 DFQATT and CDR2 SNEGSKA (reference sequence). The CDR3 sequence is CSASERGPEQYF. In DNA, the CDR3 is TGCAGCGCCTCCGAGCGGGGGCCCGAGCAGTACTTC.

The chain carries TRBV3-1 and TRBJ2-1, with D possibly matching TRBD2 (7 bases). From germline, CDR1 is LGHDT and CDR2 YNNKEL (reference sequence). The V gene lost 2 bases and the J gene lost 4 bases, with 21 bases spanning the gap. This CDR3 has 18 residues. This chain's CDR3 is CASSQRPGLAGAYNEQFF. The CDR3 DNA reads TGTGCCAGCAGCCAAAGACCGGGACTGGCGGGGGCATACAATGAGCAGTTCTTC.

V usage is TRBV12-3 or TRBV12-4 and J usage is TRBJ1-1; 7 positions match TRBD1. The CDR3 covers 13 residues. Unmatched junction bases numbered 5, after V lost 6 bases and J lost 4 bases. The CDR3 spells CASSFDRATEAFF. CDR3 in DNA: TGTGCCAGCAGCTTTGACAGGGCCACTGAAGCTTTCTTT.

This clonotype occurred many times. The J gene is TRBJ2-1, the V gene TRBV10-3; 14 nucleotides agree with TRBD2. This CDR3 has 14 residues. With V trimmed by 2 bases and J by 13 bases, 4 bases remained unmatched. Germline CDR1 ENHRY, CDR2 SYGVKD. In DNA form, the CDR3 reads TGTGCCATCAGTGAGCGCGGGACTAGCGGGGGCCAGTTCTTC. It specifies CAISERGTSGGQFF.

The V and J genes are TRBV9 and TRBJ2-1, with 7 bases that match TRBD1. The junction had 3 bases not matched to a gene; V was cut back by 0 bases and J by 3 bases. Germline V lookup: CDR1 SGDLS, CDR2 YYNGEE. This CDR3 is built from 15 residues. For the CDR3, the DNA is TGTGCCAGCAGCGTAGGGCAGGGGGACTACAATGAGCAGTTCTTC. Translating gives CASSVGQGDYNEQFF. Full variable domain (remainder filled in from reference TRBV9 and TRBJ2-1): DSGVTQTPKHLITATGQRVTLRCSPRSGDLSVYWYQQSLDQGLQFLIQYYNGEERAKGNILERFSAQQFPDLHSELNLSSLELGDSALYFCASSVGQGDYNEQFFGPGTRLTVL.

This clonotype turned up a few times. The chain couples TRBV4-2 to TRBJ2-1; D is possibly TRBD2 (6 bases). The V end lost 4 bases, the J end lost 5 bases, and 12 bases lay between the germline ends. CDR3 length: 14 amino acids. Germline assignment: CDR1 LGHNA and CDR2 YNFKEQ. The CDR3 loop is CASSPEDYNNEQFF. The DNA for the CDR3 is TGTGCCAGCAGCCCGGAGGACTATAACAATGAGCAGTTCTTC.

CDR3 bases: TGCGCCAGTACGACAGGAGCTTCAACTAATGAAAAACTGTTTTTT. Translation: CASTTGASTNEKLFF. The V and J genes are TRBV5-1 and TRBJ1-4; perhaps TRBD1 as D (6 bases). The germline V gene has CDR1 SGHRS and CDR2 YFSETQ. The CDR3 extends over 15 amino acids. Between the trimmed V and J ends, which lost 8 bases and 0 bases, there was a span of 14 bases. Full variable domain (missing parts from reference TRBV5-1 and TRBJ1-4): KAGVTQTPRYLIKTRGQQVTLSCSPISGHRSVSWYQQTPGQGLQFLFEYFSETQRNKGNFPGRFSGRQFSNSRSEMNVSTLELGDSALYLCASTTGASTNEKLFFGSGTQLSVL.

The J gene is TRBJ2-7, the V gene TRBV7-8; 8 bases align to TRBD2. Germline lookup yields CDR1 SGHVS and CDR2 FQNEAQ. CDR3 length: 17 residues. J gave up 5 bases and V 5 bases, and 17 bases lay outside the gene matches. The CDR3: CASSPLVGAGLDDEQYF. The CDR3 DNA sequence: TGTGCCAGCAGCCCACTGGTCGGGGCGGGACTAGATGACGAGCAGTACTTC.

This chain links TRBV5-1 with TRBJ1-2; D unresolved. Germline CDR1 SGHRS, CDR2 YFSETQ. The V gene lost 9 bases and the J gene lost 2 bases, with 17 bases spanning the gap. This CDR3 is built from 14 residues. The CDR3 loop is CATSEGGQNYGYTF. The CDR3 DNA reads TGCGCCACCTCAGAAGGCGGTCAGAACTATGGCTACACCTTC.

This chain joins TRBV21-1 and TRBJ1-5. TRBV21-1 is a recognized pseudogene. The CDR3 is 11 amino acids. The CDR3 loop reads CASSGGNPQHF. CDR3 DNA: TGTGCCAGCAGCGGCGGGAATCCCCAGCATTTT.

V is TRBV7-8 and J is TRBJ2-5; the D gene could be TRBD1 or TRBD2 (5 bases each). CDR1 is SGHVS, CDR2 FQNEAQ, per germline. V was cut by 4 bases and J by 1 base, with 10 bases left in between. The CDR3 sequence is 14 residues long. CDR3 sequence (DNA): TGTGCCAGCAGCTGGCCCGGGACCCAAGAGACCCAGTACTTC. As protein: CASSWPGTQETQYF.

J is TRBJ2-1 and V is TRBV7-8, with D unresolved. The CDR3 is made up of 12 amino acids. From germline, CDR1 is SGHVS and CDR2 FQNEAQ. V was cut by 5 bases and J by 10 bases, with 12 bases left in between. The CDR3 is CASSLDWGEQFF. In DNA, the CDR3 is TGTGCCAGCAGCCTAGACTGGGGAGAGCAGTTCTTC.

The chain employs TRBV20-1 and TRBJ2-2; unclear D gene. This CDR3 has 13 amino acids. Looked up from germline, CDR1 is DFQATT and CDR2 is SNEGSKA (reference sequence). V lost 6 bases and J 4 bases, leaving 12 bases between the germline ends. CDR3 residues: CSAANSVTGELFF. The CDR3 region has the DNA TGCAGTGCGGCCAATAGTGTCACCGGGGAGCTGTTTTTT.

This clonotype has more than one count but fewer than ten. Here the CDR3 reads CASSLYLDPRGLQETQYF. DNA for the CDR3: TGTGCCAGCAGCTTATACTTGGACCCAAGGGGACTCCAAGAGACCCAGTACTTC. This chain links TRBV11-2 with TRBJ2-5; a possible D gene is TRBD2 (6 bases). V was cut by 2 bases and J by 1 base, with 20 bases left in between. Germline CDR1 and CDR2: SGHAT and FQNNGV. The CDR3 consists of 18 residues.

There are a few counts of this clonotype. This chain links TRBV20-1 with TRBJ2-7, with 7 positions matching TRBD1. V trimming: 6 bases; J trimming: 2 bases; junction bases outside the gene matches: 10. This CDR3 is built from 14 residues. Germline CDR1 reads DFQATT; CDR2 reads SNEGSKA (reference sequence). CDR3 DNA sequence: TGCAGTGCATTGCCGGGACAGACAACCTACGAGCAGTACTTC. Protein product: CSALPGQTTYEQYF.

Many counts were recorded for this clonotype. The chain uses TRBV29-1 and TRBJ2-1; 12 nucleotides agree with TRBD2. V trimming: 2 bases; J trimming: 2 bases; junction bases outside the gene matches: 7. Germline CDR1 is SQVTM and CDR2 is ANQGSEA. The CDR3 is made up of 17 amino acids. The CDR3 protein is CSVELAGGLNPYNEQFF. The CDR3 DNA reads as TGCAGCGTTGAACTAGCGGGGGGGCTAAACCCCTACAATGAGCAGTTCTTC.

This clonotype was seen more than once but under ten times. The CDR3 sequence is CSASRTGDIQYF. The CDR3 nucleotides are TGCAGTGCTAGCCGCACAGGGGACATTCAGTACTTC. The chain uses TRBV20-1 and TRBJ2-4, with 7 bases fitting TRBD1. The CDR3 is 12 amino acids. CDR1 is DFQATT and CDR2 is SNEGSKA in the germline V gene (reference sequence). The J segment lost 8 bases and the V segment lost 3 bases, leaving 4 bases of the junction unmatched.